These 20 T cell receptor beta chains came from one sample sequenced in a study of blood T cell repertoires in COVID-19. Only in-frame clones appear in the TCRdb table, and some are missing; sequencing was by immunoSEQ multiplex PCR. Here the sample spans roughly 240,000 clones, around 88% being singletons. Sequences were obtained from peripheral blood. The receptors were gathered from a woman aged 25 to 39 who had recovered from COVID-19.

This chain uses TRBV7-9 with TRBJ2-7; TRBD2 matches 7 bases. This CDR3 spans 13 amino acids. The V gene end was trimmed by 5 bases and the J gene end by 3 bases; junction bases not matched to a gene: 4. Germline V gene lookup returns CDR1 SEHNR and CDR2 FQNEAQ (reference sequence). Here the CDR3 reads CASSPPGGYEQYF. As DNA, the CDR3 is TGTGCCAGCAGCCCTCCGGGGGGCTACGAGCAGTACTTC.

V gene TRBV28 combines with J gene TRBJ2-7; TRBD1 aligns across 8 bases. The V segment lost 7 bases and the J segment 3 bases; nucleotides outside the gene matches: 8. The germline V gene has CDR1 MDHEN and CDR2 SYDVKM. The CDR3 is made up of 14 amino acids. CDR3 sequence (DNA): TGTGCCAGCACCTTAAGGGACAGGCGCTACGAGCAGTACTTC. Amino acids: CASTLRDRRYEQYF.

The rearrangement links TRBV5-8 to TRBJ2-4; 7 nucleotides line up with TRBD2. The CDR3 has 17 residues. From germline, CDR1 is SGHTS and CDR2 YDEGEE. The ends lost 0 bases at V and 1 base at J; junction bases unmatched: 7. CDR3 residues: CASSLVATSVAKNIQYF. The CDR3 DNA is TGTGCCAGCAGCTTGGTGGCAACTAGCGTGGCCAAAAACATTCAGTACTTC.

V and J are TRBV11-2 and TRBJ1-2, with 7 bases aligning to TRBD1. This CDR3 comprises 18 residues. Trimming at V came to 4 bases and at J to 4 bases, leaving 18 bases not matched to a gene. Per the germline V gene, CDR1 is SGHAT and CDR2 is FQNNGV. In DNA form, the CDR3 reads TGTGCCAGCAGCTCCCGCCCGGGACAGAAGACAGAGACCTATGGCTACACCTTC. It encodes CASSSRPGQKTETYGYTF.

The chain has TRBV4-2 and TRBJ1-2; D not resolved. The germline V gene has CDR1 LGHNA and CDR2 YNFKEQ. V was cut by 5 bases and J by 8 bases, with 12 bases left in between. The CDR3 consists of 12 residues. The CDR3 here is CASSGNDLGYTF. The CDR3 nucleotides are TGTGCCAGCAGCGGCAATGATTTGGGCTACACCTTC.

The chain carries TRBV6-2 or TRBV6-3 and TRBJ2-1; 7 positions match TRBD2. Germline-derived CDR1 and CDR2 are MNHEY and SVGEGT. This CDR3 has 13 residues. V lost 2 bases, J lost 7 bases, and 2 bases stayed unmatched. CDR3 DNA: TGTGCCAGCAGTTACGGGGGAGGGAATGAGCAGTTCTTC. Protein sequence: CASSYGGGNEQFF.

This sequence joins TRBV2 and TRBJ1-2; tentative D call: TRBD1 (6 bases). Germline-derived CDR1 and CDR2 are SNHLY and FYNNEI. The V gene lost 1 base and the J gene lost 4 bases, with 13 bases spanning the gap. This CDR3 comprises 15 residues. The CDR3: CASSEDRAEIYGYTF. DNA for the CDR3: TGTGCCAGCAGTGAAGACAGGGCAGAGATCTATGGCTACACCTTC.

This clone was counted once. The chain has TRBV7-3 and TRBJ2-1, with D hard to call. The CDR3 covers 14 residues. The germline V gene has CDR1 SGHTA and CDR2 FQGTGA. The ends were cut back, 0 bases at V and 8 bases at J, with 11 bases in the middle. CDR3 region: CASSLTSFIDEQFF. The DNA for the CDR3 is TGTGCCAGCAGCTTAACTAGTTTTATCGATGAGCAGTTCTTC. Drawing the rest from reference TRBV7-3 and TRBJ2-1, the complete variable domain is GAGVSQTPSNKVTEKGKYVELRCDPISGHTALYWYRQSLGQGPEFLIYFQGTGAADDSGLPNDRFFAVRPEGSVSTLKIQRTERGDSAVYLCASSLTSFIDEQFFGPGTRLTVL.

This chain joins TRBV6-2 or TRBV6-3 and TRBJ2-1; 10 bases match TRBD2. Germline CDR1 and CDR2: MNHEY and SVGEGT. V gave up 2 bases and J gave up 5 bases; unmatched junction bases: 6. The CDR3 is made up of 16 amino acids. CDR3 DNA sequence: TGTGCCAGCAGTTACAAAAGGACTAGCGGTAACAATGAGCAGTTCTTC. The encoded protein is CASSYKRTSGNNEQFF.

This clone was recorded only once. This rearrangement joins TRBV29-1 to TRBJ1-2; D gene ambiguous. The CDR3 has 11 amino acids. The V gene's germline CDR1 is SQVTM and CDR2 ANQGSEA. Trimming removed 6 bases from V and 2 bases from J, with 7 bases in between. CDR3 coding DNA: TGCAGCGTCGCCGGGAACTATGGCTACACCTTC. Translating it yields CSVAGNYGYTF.

The chain employs TRBV6-5 and TRBJ2-6; D unresolved. CDR1 and CDR2 from the germline V gene are MNHEY and SVGAGI. With 10 bases removed from V and 2 bases from J, the gap between germline ends came to 9 bases. The CDR3 consists of 13 residues. CDR3 sequence: CAIYRTGANVLTF. CDR3 DNA sequence: TGTGCCATCTACAGAACTGGGGCCAACGTCCTGACTTTC.

The chain uses TRBV5-4 and TRBJ1-3; D not certain. CDR1 and CDR2 (germline): SGHNT, YYREEE (reference sequence). CDR3 length: 16 residues. Trimming stripped 3 bases from V and 3 bases from J, with 16 bases between. The CDR3 spells CASSSDGGVFGNTIYF. The CDR3 DNA follows: TGTGCCAGCAGCTCCGACGGCGGGGTCTTTGGAAACACCATATATTTT.

J is TRBJ2-7 and V is TRBV11-2; TRBD2 is a possible D gene (5 bases). This CDR3 has 15 residues. Trimming stripped 3 bases from V and 2 bases from J, with 14 bases between. Germline V CDR1 and CDR2: SGHAT, FQNNGV. CDR3 in amino acids: CASSLDWMNTYEQYF. The CDR3 DNA follows: TGTGCCAGCAGCTTGGACTGGATGAATACCTACGAGCAGTACTTC.

The rearrangement joins TRBV6-2 or TRBV6-3 to TRBJ2-7; D is perhaps TRBD2 (5 bases). Per germline, CDR1 MNHEY and CDR2 SVGEGT. V gave up 2 bases and J gave up 1 base, with 15 bases separating them. The CDR3 extends over 16 amino acids. The CDR3 DNA reads TGTGCCAGCAGTTACACGAAAGGGAGCCTTTCCTACGAGCAGTACTTC. Its protein product is CASSYTKGSLSYEQYF.

V usage is TRBV4-2 and J usage is TRBJ1-6; maybe TRBD1 (5 bases). CDR1 is LGHNA and CDR2 is YNFKEQ in the germline V gene. Trimming left V 0 bases short and J 4 bases short, with 16 bases between. The CDR3 runs to 18 residues. The CDR3 DNA is TGTGCCAGCAGCCAAGAAGTAGCCATTGGGGGGTATAATTCACCCCTCCACTTT. This sequence encodes CASSQEVAIGGYNSPLHF.

The V call is TRBV5-1, the J call TRBJ2-1; 8 bases are a match to TRBD1. The CDR3 extends over 15 amino acids. The J segment lost 10 bases and the V segment lost 0 bases, leaving 9 bases of the junction unmatched. Germline CDR1 reads SGHRS; CDR2 reads YFSETQ. DNA for the CDR3: TGCGCCAGCAGCTTGGTGGGGCAGGGGGCCGGGGAGCAGTTCTTC. This gives the protein CASSLVGQGAGEQFF.

The V call is TRBV7-6, the J call TRBJ2-7; 13 bases fit TRBD2. In germline, CDR1 is SGHVS, CDR2 FNYEAQ. CDR3 length: 15 residues. Trimming at V came to 4 bases and at J to 6 bases, leaving 6 bases not matched to a gene. CDR3 protein: CASSSTSGGAGEQYF. The CDR3 nucleotides are TGTGCCAGCAGCTCTACTAGCGGGGGGGCAGGCGAGCAGTACTTC.

The chain uses TRBV6-1 and TRBJ1-1, with D maybe TRBD1 (5 bases). Germline assignment: CDR1 MNHNS and CDR2 SASEGT. V lost 1 base, J lost 5 bases, and 8 bases lay in between. There are 13 residues in the CDR3. The CDR3 spells CASSEGGVTEAFF. Here the CDR3 DNA reads TGTGCCAGCAGTGAAGGGGGCGTTACTGAAGCTTTCTTT.

The CDR3 region is CASSLEPGIGNTIYF. In DNA form, the CDR3 reads TGTGCCAGCAGCTTAGAGCCAGGGATTGGAAACACCATATATTTT. The rearrangement links TRBV7-8 to TRBJ1-3; possible D gene TRBD1, 5 bases. This CDR3 spans 15 amino acids. Germline V gene data show CDR1 as SGHVS and CDR2 as FQNEAQ. Trimming stripped 1 base from V and 3 bases from J, with 10 bases between. The whole variable domain, filled in from reference TRBV7-8 and TRBJ1-3, reads GAGVSQSPRYKVAKRGQDVALRCDPISGHVSLFWYQQALGQGPEFLTYFQNEAQLDKSGLPSDRFFAERPEGSVSTLKIQRTQQEDSAVYLCASSLEPGIGNTIYFGEGSWLTVV.

This clone has just a few counts. The J gene is TRBJ1-6, the V gene TRBV27, with TRBD1 identical over 7 bases. The CDR3 runs to 15 residues. The trim removed 3 bases at V and 14 bases at J, leaving 13 bases unmatched. CDR1 and CDR2 (germline): MNHEY, SMNVEV (reference sequence). Here the CDR3 DNA reads TGTGCCAGCAGTTTTGTGTCACAGGGGCTACTTTCCCTCCACTTT. Translating gives CASSFVSQGLLSLHF.